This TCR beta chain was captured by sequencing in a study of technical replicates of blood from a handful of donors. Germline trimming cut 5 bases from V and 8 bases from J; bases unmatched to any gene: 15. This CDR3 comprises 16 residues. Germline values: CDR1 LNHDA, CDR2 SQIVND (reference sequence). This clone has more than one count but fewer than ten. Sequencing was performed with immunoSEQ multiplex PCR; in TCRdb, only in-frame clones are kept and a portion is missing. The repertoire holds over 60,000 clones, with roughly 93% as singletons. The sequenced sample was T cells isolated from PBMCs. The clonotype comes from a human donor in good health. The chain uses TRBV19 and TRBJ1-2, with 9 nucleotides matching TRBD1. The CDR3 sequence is CASSSLGTGRIEGYTF. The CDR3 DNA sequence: TGTGCCAGTAGTTCTTTGGGGACAGGGAGGATAGAAGGCTACACCTTC. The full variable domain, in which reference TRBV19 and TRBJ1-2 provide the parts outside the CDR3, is DGGITQSPKYLFRKEGQNVTLSCEQNLNHDAMYWYRQDPGQGLRLIYYSQIVNDFQKGDIAEGYSVSREKKESFPLTVTSAQKNPTAFYLCASSSLGTGRIEGYTFGSGTRLTVV.